A single sample gave rise to the 21 T cell receptor beta chains below, sequenced in a study of shared clonotypes between healthy human individuals (dated by TCRdb to the early 2020s). Library construction relied on the immunoSEQ multiplex PCR assay. The immuneACCESS repertoire file appears here via TCRdb, limited to in-frame rearrangements. These files lack a portion of the clones; in checked studies, under half of the deficit traces to unresolved V genes, and the cause of the others is not known. For this sample there are more than 1.2 million clones; approximately 98.5% appear just once. The leading ten clones occupy 0.3% to 0.45% of the sample. The sample taken for sequencing was naive CD4+ T cells sorted from blood. Interpreted using the paper, the cell subset or site label stands for: CD45RA+ positively selected. The receptors were sampled from a man between 25 and 39 years old in good health.

J is TRBJ2-7 and V is TRBV28, with D possibly being TRBD2 (7 bases). CDR1 and CDR2 (germline): MDHEN, SYDVKM. V was clipped by 6 bases and J by 2 bases, with 20 bases between them. The CDR3 sequence is 16 residues long. Here the CDR3 reads CASRPRGAGTTYEQYF. In DNA form, the CDR3 reads TGTGCCAGCAGGCCTCGGGGGGCGGGAACTACCTACGAGCAGTACTTC.

The gene calls are TRBV6-1 and TRBJ1-2, with D hard to call. Trimming removed 1 base from V and 7 bases from J, with 10 bases in between. The CDR3 has 13 amino acids. Germline CDR1 and CDR2: MNHNS and SASEGT. The CDR3 region has the DNA TGTGCCAGCAGTGAAGGAGTAGGGCCTGGCTACACCTTC. Amino acids: CASSEGVGPGYTF.

The V gene is TRBV28, the J gene TRBJ2-7; D is unclear. The CDR3 is made up of 12 amino acids. The germline V and J ends were trimmed by 7 bases and 2 bases, with 9 bases remaining between them. The germline CDR1 and CDR2 sequences are MDHEN and SYDVKM. CDR3 protein: CASTESPYEQYF. CDR3 DNA: TGTGCCAGCACCGAAAGCCCCTACGAGCAGTACTTC.

This clone showed up just once. The chain has TRBV29-1 and TRBJ2-6; D not certain. Germline CDR1 reads SQVTM; CDR2 reads ANQGSEA. V lost 5 bases to trimming and J lost 0 bases, with 5 bases between them. This CDR3 comprises 13 residues. The chain's CDR3 is CSVFDSGANVLTF. The CDR3 DNA follows: TGCAGCGTTTTCGACTCTGGGGCCAACGTCCTGACTTTC. Together with reference TRBV29-1 and TRBJ2-6, the CDR3 gives the full variable domain: SAVISQKPSRDICQRGTSLTIQCQVDSQVTMMFWYRQQPGQSLTLIATANQGSEATYESGFVIDKFPISRPNLTFSTLTVSNMSPEDSSIYLCSVFDSGANVLTFGAGSRLTVL.

The chain employs TRBV14 and TRBJ1-4; unclear D gene. CDR3 length: 20 amino acids. Germline V lookup: CDR1 SGHDN, CDR2 FVKESK. Deletions cut 3 bases from V and 4 bases from J, with 27 bases between. In DNA, the CDR3 is TGTGCCAGCAGCCATACCGCCCACCCACGACCAGCGGCGCATAATGAAAAACTGTTTTTT. Encoded protein: CASSHTAHPRPAAHNEKLFF.

The V gene is TRBV6-5, the J gene TRBJ2-7, with TRBD1 matching over 7 bases. CDR3 size: 16 residues. CDR1 is MNHEY, CDR2 SVGAGI, per germline. V shed 1 base, J shed 2 bases, and the junction held 8 bases outside the gene matches. CDR3 in DNA: TGTGCCAGCAGTTACTTTCCGACAGGGATAACCTACGAGCAGTACTTC. It encodes CASSYFPTGITYEQYF.

This clone was counted a single time. The chain employs TRBV5-1 and TRBJ2-3, with TRBD2 as a possible D gene (6 bases). V was cut by 0 bases and J by 6 bases, with 17 bases left in between. Germline CDR1 is SGHRS and CDR2 is YFSETQ. CDR3 size: 16 residues. The CDR3 DNA reads as TGCGCCAGCAGCTTGGAAGAGGGAGGCGCGGGGGATACGCAGTATTTT. This translates into CASSLEEGGAGDTQYF.

This clone was picked up one time. This chain links TRBV28 with TRBJ1-2; D is ambiguous. The CDR3 contains 14 residues. The V gene's germline CDR1 is MDHEN and CDR2 SYDVKM. Trimming took 1 base from V and 4 from J, leaving 10 bases between them. CDR3 sequence reads: CASSLFGVGYGYTF. Written as DNA, the CDR3 is TGTGCCAGCAGTTTATTTGGCGTTGGCTATGGCTACACCTTC.

The chain is built from TRBV10-3 and TRBJ2-7, with 8 bases that match TRBD1. The germline CDR1 and CDR2 sequences are ENHRY and SYGVKD. J was trimmed by 3 bases and V by 2 bases; bases with no gene match: 6. This CDR3 has 15 amino acids. CDR3 sequence reads: CAISEPGQVNYEQYF. As DNA, the CDR3 is TGTGCCATCAGTGAGCCGGGACAGGTAAACTACGAGCAGTACTTC.

The chain has TRBV27 and TRBJ2-7; no clear D. V shed 5 bases and J shed 0 bases, with 8 bases lying between them. The CDR3 is 13 residues long. The V gene's germline CDR1 is MNHEY and CDR2 SMNVEV (reference sequence). CDR3 nucleotide sequence: TGTGCCAGCAGTGCACAGATCTCCTACGAGCAGTACTTC. Protein sequence: CASSAQISYEQYF.

The gene calls are TRBV11-2 and TRBJ1-5; D unclear. V was cut by 5 bases and J by 4 bases, with 12 bases left in between. The CDR3 extends over 14 amino acids. Germline V lookup: CDR1 SGHAT, CDR2 FQNNGV. The CDR3, as DNA: TGTGCCAGCAGCCCAAGGGCAGATAATCAGCCCCAGCATTTT. Amino acids: CASSPRADNQPQHF. Full variable domain (rest looked up from reference TRBV11-2 and TRBJ1-5): EAGVAQSPRYKIIEKRQSVAFWCNPISGHATLYWYQQILGQGPKLLIQFQNNGVVDDSQLPKDRFSAERLKGVDSTLKIQPAKLEDSAVYLCASSPRADNQPQHFGDGTRLSIL.

This clone came up once. The chain recombines TRBV5-5 with TRBJ1-2; D unclear. Germline loops: CDR1 SGHKS, CDR2 YYEKEE (reference sequence). The CDR3 covers 13 residues. V was trimmed by 0 bases and J by 7 bases, leaving 10 bases between them. The CDR3 DNA sequence: TGTGCCAGCAGCTTGGCGGCAGAGGCTGGCTACACCTTC. Its protein product is CASSLAAEAGYTF.

A word on this clone: At the DNA level, this CDR3 is encoded by other sequences in the same sample as well. J is TRBJ2-5 and V is TRBV29-1; the D gene could be TRBD1 or TRBD2 (5 bases each). Trimming cost V 5 bases and J 1 base, with 8 bases left between them. This CDR3 contains 12 residues. Germline lookup yields CDR1 SQVTM and CDR2 ANQGSEA. The CDR3, as DNA: TGCAGCGTTCGGGACGGCCAAGAGACCCAGTACTTC. Its protein product is CSVRDGQETQYF.

The V and J genes are TRBV27 and TRBJ1-1, with D uncertain. CDR3 length equals 15 residues. The germline V gene encodes CDR1 MNHEY and CDR2 SMNVEV (reference sequence). V gave up 6 bases and J gave up 3 bases, with 17 bases separating them. As DNA, the CDR3 is TGTGCCAGCAGCCGATGGGAGTCCGGTTACACTGAAGCTTTCTTT. It yields the protein CASSRWESGYTEAFF.

This clone was found once. Relative to the germline gene, one junction end is altered; a read error may explain this. V gene TRBV7-7 combines with J gene TRBJ2-5; no definite D call. From germline, CDR1 is SSHAT and CDR2 FNYEAQ (reference sequence). The CDR3 consists of 14 residues. CDR3 sequence: CASSLGLTQETQYF. The DNA of the CDR3 is TGTGCTAGCAGCTTAGGTCTCACCCAAGAGACCCAGTACTTC.

This clone was counted once. V and J are TRBV25-1 and TRBJ1-3; the match to TRBD1 covers 7 bases. There are 14 residues in the CDR3. Germline V lookup: CDR1 MGHDK, CDR2 SYGVNS. V shed 9 bases, J shed 0 bases, and the junction held 5 bases outside the gene matches. The CDR3 region has the DNA TGTGCCAGTGGCCGGACAGGCTCTGGAAACACCATATATTTT. Protein product: CASGRTGSGNTIYF.

This chain connects TRBV27 to TRBJ2-1; perhaps D is TRBD1 or TRBD2 (5 bases each). The germline V gene encodes CDR1 MNHEY and CDR2 SMNVEV (reference sequence). V lost 8 bases and J lost 2, with 13 bases in between. The CDR3 length is 14 residues. DNA for the CDR3: TGTGCCAGCTCCCCAGGGAGCCCCTACAATGAGCAGTTCTTC. Residues: CASSPGSPYNEQFF.

The chain recombines TRBV5-1 with TRBJ1-4; no definite D call. Germline V lookup: CDR1 SGHRS, CDR2 YFSETQ. The germline V and J ends were trimmed by 4 bases and 0 bases, with 10 bases remaining between them. The CDR3 runs to 15 residues. CDR3 nucleotides: TGCGCCAGCAGCCTAAACACAGCAACTAATGAAAAACTGTTTTTT. Translation: CASSLNTATNEKLFF.

The chain combines TRBV19 with TRBJ2-1; 7 bases map to TRBD2. V dropped 0 bases and J dropped 2; count of bases not matched to a gene: 10. Germline V gene data show CDR1 as LNHDA and CDR2 as SQIVND (reference sequence). This CDR3 is 18 amino acids long. DNA of the CDR3: TGTGCCAGTAGTATAGATGGGCGTGGGGGGGTTCCCTACAATGAGCAGTTCTTC. The encoded protein is CASSIDGRGGVPYNEQFF. Together with reference TRBV19 and TRBJ2-1, the CDR3 gives the full variable domain: DGGITQSPKYLFRKEGQNVTLSCEQNLNHDAMYWYRQDPGQGLRLIYYSQIVNDFQKGDIAEGYSVSREKKESFPLTVTSAQKNPTAFYLCASSIDGRGGVPYNEQFFGPGTRLTVL.

The genes are TRBV27 and TRBJ2-7, with 7 positions matching TRBD1. Germline V lookup: CDR1 MNHEY, CDR2 SMNVEV (reference sequence). V lost 8 bases to trimming and J lost 6 bases; unmatched junction nucleotides: 10. The CDR3 runs 13 residues. CDR3 region: CASARDRLFEQYF. CDR3 bases: TGTGCCAGCGCCCGGGACAGACTTTTCGAGCAGTACTTC.

This chain joins TRBV25-1 and TRBJ2-5; 9 nucleotides line up with TRBD2. Per germline, CDR1 MGHDK and CDR2 SYGVNS. After removal of 6 bases from V and 6 bases from J, the junction contained 11 bases not matched to a gene. This CDR3 has 15 amino acids. The CDR3 spells CASSETGLAIQTQYF. The CDR3 nucleotides read TGTGCCAGCAGCGAAACGGGACTAGCAATACAGACCCAGTACTTC.